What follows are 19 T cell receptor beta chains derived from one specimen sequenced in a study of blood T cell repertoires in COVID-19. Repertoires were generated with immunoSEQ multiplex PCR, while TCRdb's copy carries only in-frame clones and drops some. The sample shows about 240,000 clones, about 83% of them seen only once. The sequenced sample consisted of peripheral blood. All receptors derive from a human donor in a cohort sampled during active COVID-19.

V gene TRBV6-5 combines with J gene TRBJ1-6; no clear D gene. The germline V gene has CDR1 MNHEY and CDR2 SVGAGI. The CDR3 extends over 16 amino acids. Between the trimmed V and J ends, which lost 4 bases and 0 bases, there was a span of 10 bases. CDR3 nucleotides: TGTGCCAGCAGTTCGGGGAGGAGCTCCTATAATTCACCCCTCCACTTT. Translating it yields CASSSGRSSYNSPLHF.

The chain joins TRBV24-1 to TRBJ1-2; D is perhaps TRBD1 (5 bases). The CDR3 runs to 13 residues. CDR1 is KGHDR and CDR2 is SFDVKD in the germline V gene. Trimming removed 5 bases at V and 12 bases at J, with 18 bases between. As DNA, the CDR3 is TGTGCCACCAGTGCCACGACCGGGGGGGATCACACCTTC. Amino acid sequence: CATSATTGGDHTF.

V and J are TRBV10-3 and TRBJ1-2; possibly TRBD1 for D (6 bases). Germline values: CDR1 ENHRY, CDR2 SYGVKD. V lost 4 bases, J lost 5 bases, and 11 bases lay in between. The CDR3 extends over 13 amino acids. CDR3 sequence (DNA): TGTGCCATCAGTGCGTCGACAGGATATGGCTACACCTTC. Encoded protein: CAISASTGYGYTF.

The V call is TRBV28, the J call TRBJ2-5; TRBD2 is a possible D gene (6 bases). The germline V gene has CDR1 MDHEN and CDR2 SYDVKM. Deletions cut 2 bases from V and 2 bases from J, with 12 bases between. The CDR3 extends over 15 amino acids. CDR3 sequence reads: CASSLQGRIQETQYF. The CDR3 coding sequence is TGTGCCAGCAGTTTACAAGGGAGGATACAAGAGACCCAGTACTTC.

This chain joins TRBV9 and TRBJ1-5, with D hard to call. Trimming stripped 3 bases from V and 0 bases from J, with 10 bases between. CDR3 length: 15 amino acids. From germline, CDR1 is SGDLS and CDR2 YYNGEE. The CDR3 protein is CASSAGESSNQPQHF. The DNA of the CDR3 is TGTGCCAGCAGCGCGGGAGAGAGTAGCAATCAGCCCCAGCATTTT.

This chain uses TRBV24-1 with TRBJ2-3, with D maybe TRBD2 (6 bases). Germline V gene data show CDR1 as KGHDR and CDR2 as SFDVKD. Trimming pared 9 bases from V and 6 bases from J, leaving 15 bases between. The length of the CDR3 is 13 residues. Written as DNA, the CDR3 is TGTGCCACCCAGGAGGGGTGGGAGGATACGCAGTATTTT. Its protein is CATQEGWEDTQYF.

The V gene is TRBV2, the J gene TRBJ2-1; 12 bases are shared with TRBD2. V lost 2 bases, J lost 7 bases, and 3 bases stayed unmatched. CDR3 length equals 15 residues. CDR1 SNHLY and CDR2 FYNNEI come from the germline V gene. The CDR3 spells CASSETSGGWNEQFF. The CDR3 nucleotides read TGTGCCAGCAGTGAAACTAGCGGGGGGTGGAATGAGCAGTTCTTC. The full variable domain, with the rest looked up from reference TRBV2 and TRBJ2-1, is EPEVTQTPSHQVTQMGQEVILRCVPISNHLYFYWYRQILGQKVEFLVSFYNNEISEKSEIFDDQFSVERPDGSNFTLKIRSTKLEDSAMYFCASSETSGGWNEQFFGPGTRLTVL.

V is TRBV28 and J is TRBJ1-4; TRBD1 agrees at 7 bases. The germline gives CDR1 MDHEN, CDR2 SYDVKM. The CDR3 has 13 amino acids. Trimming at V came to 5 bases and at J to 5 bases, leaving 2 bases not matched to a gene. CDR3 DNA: TGTGCCAGCAGTCCGGACAGGAATGAAAAACTGTTTTTT. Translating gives CASSPDRNEKLFF. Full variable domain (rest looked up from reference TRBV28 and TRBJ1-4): DVKVTQSSRYLVKRTGEKVFLECVQDMDHENMFWYRQDPGLGLRLIYFSYDVKMKEKGDIPEGYSVSREKKERFSLILESASTNQTSMYLCASSPDRNEKLFFGSGTQLSVL.

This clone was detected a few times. The DNA of the CDR3 is TGTGCCACCAGCAGAGGTTGGGAAAGCGGGAAGGAGGGCTACGAGCAGTACTTC. Amino acid sequence: CATSRGWESGKEGYEQYF. V and J are TRBV15 and TRBJ2-7; 7 bases are a match to TRBD2. The CDR3 length is 18 residues. Per the germline V gene, CDR1 is LNHNV and CDR2 is YYDKDF (reference sequence). V trimming: 1 base; J trimming: 3 bases; junction bases outside the gene matches: 15.

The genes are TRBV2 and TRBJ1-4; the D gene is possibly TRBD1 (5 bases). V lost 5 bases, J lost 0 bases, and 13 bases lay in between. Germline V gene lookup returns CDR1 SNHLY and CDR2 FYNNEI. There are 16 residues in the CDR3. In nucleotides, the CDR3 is TGTGCCAGCAGTCGAGCGGGGCCCGCAACTAATGAAAAACTGTTTTTT. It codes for CASSRAGPATNEKLFF.

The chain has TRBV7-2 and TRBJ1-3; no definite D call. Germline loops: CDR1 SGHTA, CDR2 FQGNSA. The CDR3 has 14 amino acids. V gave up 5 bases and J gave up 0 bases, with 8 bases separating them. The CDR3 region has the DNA TGTGCCAGCAGCGCAGGTAGCTCTGGAAACACCATATATTTT. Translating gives CASSAGSSGNTIYF.

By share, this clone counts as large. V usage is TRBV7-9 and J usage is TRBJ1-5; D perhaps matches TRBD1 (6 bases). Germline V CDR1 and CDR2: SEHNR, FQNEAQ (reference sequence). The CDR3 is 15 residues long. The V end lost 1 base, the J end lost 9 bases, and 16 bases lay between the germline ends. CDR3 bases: TGTGCCAGCAGCTTAGGGGAGGGGGTACGGATGCCCCAGCATTTT. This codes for CASSLGEGVRMPQHF.

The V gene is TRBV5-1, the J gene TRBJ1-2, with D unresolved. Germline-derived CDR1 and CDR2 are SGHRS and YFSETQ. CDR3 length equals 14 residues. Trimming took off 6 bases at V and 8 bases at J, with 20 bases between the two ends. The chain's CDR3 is CASNPGYKTPGYTF. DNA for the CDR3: TGCGCCAGCAACCCCGGGTACAAAACTCCCGGCTACACCTTC.

DNA of the CDR3: TGTGCCAGCAGCCAAGATCCTCGGGAGAACACTGAAGCTTTCTTT. Amino acid sequence: CASSQDPRENTEAFF. The chain couples TRBV3-1 (or the pseudogene TRBV3-2) to TRBJ1-1; unclear D gene. The germline gives CDR1 LGHDT, CDR2 YNNKEL (reference sequence). The V and J ends lost 0 bases and 1 base respectively, with 9 bases between them. This CDR3 has 15 amino acids.

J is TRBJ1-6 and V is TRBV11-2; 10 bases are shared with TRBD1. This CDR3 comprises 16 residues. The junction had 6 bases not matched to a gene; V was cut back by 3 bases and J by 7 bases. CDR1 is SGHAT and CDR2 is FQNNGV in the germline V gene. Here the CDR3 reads CASSFGTGEFNSPLHF. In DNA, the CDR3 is TGTGCCAGCAGCTTCGGGACAGGGGAGTTCAATTCACCCCTCCACTTT.

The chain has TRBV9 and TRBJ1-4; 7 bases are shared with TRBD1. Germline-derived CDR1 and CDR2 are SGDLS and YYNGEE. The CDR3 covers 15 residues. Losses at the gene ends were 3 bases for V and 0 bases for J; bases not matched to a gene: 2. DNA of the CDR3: TGTGCCAGCAGCGCTACAGGGGCAACTAATGAAAAACTGTTTTTT. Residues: CASSATGATNEKLFF. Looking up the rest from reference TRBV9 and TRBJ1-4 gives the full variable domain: DSGVTQTPKHLITATGQRVTLRCSPRSGDLSVYWYQQSLDQGLQFLIQYYNGEERAKGNILERFSAQQFPDLHSELNLSSLELGDSALYFCASSATGATNEKLFFGSGTQLSVL.

In DNA, the CDR3 is TGCGCCAGCAGCATAATAGCGGGAGGGGACTACAATGAGCAGTTCTTC. It specifies CASSIIAGGDYNEQFF. The rearrangement links TRBV5-1 to TRBJ2-1; 11 positions match TRBD2. The CDR3 consists of 16 residues. The J segment lost 3 bases and the V segment lost 4 bases, leaving 6 bases of the junction unmatched. Per the germline V gene, CDR1 is SGHRS and CDR2 is YFSETQ.

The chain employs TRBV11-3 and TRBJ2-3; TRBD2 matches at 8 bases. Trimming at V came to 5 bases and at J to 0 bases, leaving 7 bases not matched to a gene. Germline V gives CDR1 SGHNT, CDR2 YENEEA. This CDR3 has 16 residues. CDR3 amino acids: CASSQGSGGSTDTQYF. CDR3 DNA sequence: TGTGCCAGCAGCCAGGGCAGCGGGGGAAGCACAGATACGCAGTATTTT.

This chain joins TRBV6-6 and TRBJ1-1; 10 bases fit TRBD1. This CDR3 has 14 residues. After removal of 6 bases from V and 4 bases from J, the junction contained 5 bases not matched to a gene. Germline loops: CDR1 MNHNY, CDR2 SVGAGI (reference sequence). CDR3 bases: TGTGCCAGCAGCAACCGGGACAGGGGCACTGAAGCTTTCTTT. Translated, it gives CASSNRDRGTEAFF.